The text below deals with one T cell receptor (beta chain). Its cognate antigen is unknown. This sample is drawn from a study of CD8 T cells in Susac syndrome. Across the study: Patients with Susac syndrome were therapy-naive, on corticosteroids, or on intravenous immunoglobulin alone at the time that blood was drawn.

Germline V lookup: CDR1 SGHDT, CDR2 YYEEEE. With 4 bases removed from V and 10 bases from J, the gap between germline ends came to 11 bases. CDR3 size: 12 residues. Whole-study results and caveats: In total CD8+ repertoires, more than 15 Susac-specific public clones were found, and roughly 5 in CD8+ TEMRA repertoires.

After extraction with the RNeasy kit, about 0.45 to 1 ug of the RNA was reverse transcribed using random hexamers. The CDR3 of TCR beta was amplified by immunoSEQ multiplex PCR across 54 Vbeta and 13 Jbeta. MiXCR was run by TCRdb on the immunoSEQ multiplex PCR reads, yielding one entry per CDR3 protein. The repertoire holds tens of thousands of distinct CDR3 sequences, with 95% to 97% as singletons. The chain combines TRBV5-6 with TRBJ1-4; D is possibly TRBD1 (6 bases). The sequencing input was CD8+ T cells from PBMCs. The receptor was isolated from a human donor with Susac syndrome. CDR3 nucleotide sequence: TGTGCCAGCAGCGCACAGGGTCGAAAACTGTTTTTT. This translates into CASSAQGRKLFF.